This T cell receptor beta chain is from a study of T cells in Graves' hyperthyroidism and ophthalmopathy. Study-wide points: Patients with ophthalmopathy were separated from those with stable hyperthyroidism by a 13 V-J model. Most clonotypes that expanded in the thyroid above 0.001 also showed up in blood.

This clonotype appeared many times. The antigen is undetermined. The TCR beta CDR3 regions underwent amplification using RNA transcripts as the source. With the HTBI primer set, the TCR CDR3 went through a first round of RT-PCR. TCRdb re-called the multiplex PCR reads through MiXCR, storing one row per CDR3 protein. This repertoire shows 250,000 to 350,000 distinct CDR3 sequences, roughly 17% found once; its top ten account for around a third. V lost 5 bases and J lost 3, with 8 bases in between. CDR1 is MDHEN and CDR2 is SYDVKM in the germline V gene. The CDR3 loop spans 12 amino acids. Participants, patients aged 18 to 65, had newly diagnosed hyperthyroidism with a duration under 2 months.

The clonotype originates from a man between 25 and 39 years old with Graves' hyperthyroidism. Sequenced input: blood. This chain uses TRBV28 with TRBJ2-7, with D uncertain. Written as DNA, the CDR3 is TGTGCCAGCAGTGTAGTAGGCTACGAGCAGTACTTC. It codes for CASSVVGYEQYF. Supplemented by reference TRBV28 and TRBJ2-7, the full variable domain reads DVKVTQSSRYLVKRTGEKVFLECVQDMDHENMFWYRQDPGLGLRLIYFSYDVKMKEKGDIPEGYSVSREKKERFSLILESASTNQTSMYLCASSVVGYEQYFGPGTRLTVT.